The 30 T cell receptor beta chains in this list originate from one sample, sequenced in a study of T-cell memory formation after mild COVID-19. Using its own MiXCR run on the 5' RACE reads, TCRdb lists one record per CDR3 protein. The table records approximately 290,000 distinct CDR3 sequences, approximately 15% of them present only once. The sequenced sample consisted of PBMCs or a T cell subset sorted from them (not recorded which). These receptors all come from a man aged 18 to 30 who had mild COVID-19 (a few samples of this study predate the infection). Cell type and time point are not known.

This clonotype was detected many times. The chain combines TRBV5-1 with TRBJ2-3; no clear D gene. This CDR3 has 13 amino acids. Per the germline V gene, CDR1 is SGHRS and CDR2 is YFSETQ. Trimming took off 4 bases at V and 4 bases at J, with 10 bases between the two ends. The CDR3 reads CASSMPGADTQYF. The DNA for the CDR3 is TGCGCCAGCAGCATGCCGGGTGCAGATACGCAGTATTTT.

This clonotype was counted only a few times. V gene TRBV4-1 combines with J gene TRBJ1-5, with 7 bases identical to TRBD1. Germline V gene data show CDR1 as MGHRA and CDR2 as YSYEKL. This CDR3 has 17 residues. After removal of 1 base from V and 4 bases from J, the junction contained 10 bases not matched to a gene. The CDR3 here is CASSQGGVDRVNQPQHF. CDR3 bases: TGCGCCAGCAGCCAAGGAGGTGTAGACAGGGTAAATCAGCCCCAGCATTTT.

The chain links TRBV6-5 to TRBJ2-1; D is undetermined. Germline CDR1 and CDR2: MNHEY and SVGAGI. The CDR3 consists of 14 residues. V lost 0 bases to trimming and J lost 15 bases, with 18 bases between them. CDR3 sequence (DNA): TGTGCCAGCAGTTACTCGAAGGCTCCGACGGCACGGTTCTTC. Protein product: CASSYSKAPTARFF.

This clonotype was observed at least ten times. V gene TRBV4-3 combines with J gene TRBJ1-4; a possible D gene is TRBD1 (5 bases). Trimming removed 0 bases from V and 15 bases from J, with 20 bases in between. The CDR3 spans 15 residues. Germline CDR1 reads LGHNA; CDR2 reads YSLEER. The DNA for the CDR3 is TGCGCCAGCAGCCAAGATCTCGGTCAGGGACTGGTGTTGTTTTTT. This translates into CASSQDLGQGLVLFF.

This chain uses TRBV21-1 with TRBJ2-3; the D segment call TRBD2 is taken from the table without a DNA check. TRBV21-1 is a pseudogene. The CDR3 contains 13 residues. In DNA form, the CDR3 reads TGTGCCAGCAGCACCGACCCTCTCGATACGCAGTATTTT. Translation gives CASSTDPLDTQYF.

This clonotype was counted ten times or more. The J gene is TRBJ1-1, the V gene TRBV29-1; 9 bases align to TRBD1. The CDR3 sequence is 17 residues long. J gave up 6 bases and V 7 bases, and 21 bases lay outside the gene matches. Per the germline V gene, CDR1 is SQVTM and CDR2 is ANQGSEA. The CDR3 coding sequence is TGCAGCGCCTCATTATTACCGGGACAGGGTTTAAGGGCTGAAGCTTTCTTT. Residues: CSASLLPGQGLRAEAFF.

This clonotype has only a few counts. The chain uses TRBV6-1 and TRBJ1-6; 9 bases are a match to TRBD1. Trimming cost V 5 bases and J 10 bases; bases outside gene matches: 9. The CDR3 runs to 15 residues. Germline V gene data show CDR1 as MNHNS and CDR2 as SASEGT. The CDR3, as DNA: TGTGCCAGCAGTAAACGGACAGGGGACGACTCACCCCTCCACTTT. Protein sequence: CASSKRTGDDSPLHF.

This clonotype turned up a few times. The rearrangement joins TRBV19 to TRBJ1-1; D ambiguous. V lost 6 bases and J lost 2, with 10 bases in between. Per germline, CDR1 LNHDA and CDR2 SQIVND (reference sequence). The CDR3 extends over 13 amino acids. CDR3 in amino acids: CASSVTFNTEAFF. CDR3 DNA: TGTGCCAGTAGCGTGACTTTTAACACTGAAGCTTTCTTT.

The chain uses TRBV4-1 and TRBJ2-7; 8 bases map to TRBD1. The CDR3 extends over 15 amino acids. The germline V gene has CDR1 MGHRA and CDR2 YSYEKL. J gave up 0 bases and V 5 bases, and 6 bases lay outside the gene matches. CDR3 sequence (DNA): TGCGCCAGCAGCGGGGGGACAGGTCGCTCCTACGAGCAGTACTTC. The encoded protein is CASSGGTGRSYEQYF.

The chain recombines TRBV24-1 with TRBJ2-3; D is possibly TRBD2 (5 bases). Germline V gene sequence: CDR1 KGHDR, CDR2 SFDVKD. V lost 9 bases to trimming and J lost 7 bases, with 10 bases between them. The CDR3 contains 11 residues. The CDR3 sequence: CATGGGYTQYF. Here the CDR3 DNA reads TGTGCCACCGGAGGAGGTTATACGCAGTATTTT.

This clonotype turned up a few times. The CDR3 region is CASSVERGRTDTQYF. The CDR3 DNA reads as TGTGCCAGCAGTGTGGAGCGGGGGCGCACAGATACGCAGTATTTT. The chain joins TRBV2 to TRBJ2-3; 8 positions agree with TRBD2. Germline CDR1 reads SNHLY; CDR2 reads FYNNEI. V trimming: 4 bases; J trimming: 1 base; junction bases outside the gene matches: 4. This CDR3 has 15 residues.

The chain couples TRBV20-1 to TRBJ1-5; D not resolved. The CDR3 length is 18 residues. Germline CDR1 reads DFQATT; CDR2 reads SNEGSKA (reference sequence). Trimming shortened V by 5 bases and J by 2 bases, and 25 bases separated the two germline ends. In nucleotides, the CDR3 is TGCAGTGCTGATCCATTATTGGGCCCTGAAGTGGGCAATCAGCCCCAGCATTTT. It encodes CSADPLLGPEVGNQPQHF.

The rearrangement uses TRBV5-1 and TRBJ1-6, with a weak D call TRBD1 (5 bases). The V end was cut by 2 bases, the J end by 7 bases, with 13 bases between. The germline V gene encodes CDR1 SGHRS and CDR2 YFSETQ. This CDR3 contains 15 residues. DNA for the CDR3: TGCGCCAGCAGCTTAGGGGCCCAGCCGAATTCACCCCTCCACTTT. Translated, it gives CASSLGAQPNSPLHF.

In its sample, this clonotype was seen a few times. The chain carries TRBV19 and TRBJ2-1; TRBD2 is a possible D gene (6 bases). Germline CDR1 LNHDA, CDR2 SQIVND (reference sequence). The CDR3 sequence is 11 residues long. Trimming removed 6 bases at V and 9 bases at J, with 9 bases between. The CDR3 loop reads CASSWGGEQFF. In DNA form, the CDR3 reads TGTGCCAGTAGCTGGGGAGGTGAGCAGTTCTTC.

The CDR3 coding sequence is TGTGCCAGCAGGGACAGGACTTTATCCGATACGCAGTATTTT. Its translation is CASRDRTLSDTQYF. The chain is built from TRBV2 and TRBJ2-3, with TRBD1 matching over 7 bases. Per germline, CDR1 SNHLY and CDR2 FYNNEI. The CDR3 length is 14 residues. Losses at the gene ends were 6 bases for V and 6 bases for J; bases not matched to a gene: 9.

This chain links TRBV6-2 or TRBV6-3 with TRBJ1-1; the D gene is possibly TRBD1 (6 bases). CDR3 length equals 13 residues. CDR1 MNHEY and CDR2 SVGEGT come from the germline V gene. V was shortened by 6 bases and J by 7 bases, with 15 bases between the two germline ends. DNA of the CDR3: TGTGCCAGCAGCATCAGGGGCAGAGATGAAGCTTTCTTT. This sequence encodes CASSIRGRDEAFF.

The V and J genes are TRBV11-2 and TRBJ2-3; D remains ambiguous. Trimming removed 3 bases at V and 4 bases at J, with 14 bases between. In germline, CDR1 is SGHAT, CDR2 FQNNGV. This CDR3 region has 15 residues. The CDR3 coding sequence is TGTGCCAGCAGCTTGTCCAAGGGAAACGCAGATACGCAGTATTTT. It is translated as CASSLSKGNADTQYF.

The rearrangement links TRBV27 to TRBJ1-2; no reliable D call. The CDR3 sequence is 13 residues long. CDR1 and CDR2 (germline): MNHEY, SMNVEV (reference sequence). V dropped 5 bases and J dropped 4 bases, with 11 bases sitting between them. CDR3 in amino acids: CASSGVRSYGYTF. CDR3 DNA sequence: TGTGCCAGCAGTGGGGTGAGGAGCTATGGCTACACCTTC.

V is TRBV29-1 and J is TRBJ2-5, with D possibly being TRBD2 (5 bases). The CDR3 covers 14 residues. In germline, CDR1 is SQVTM, CDR2 ANQGSEA. Trimming shortened V by 3 bases and J by 4 bases, and 15 bases separated the two germline ends. The CDR3: CSVDGVPRGETQYF. In DNA, the CDR3 is TGCAGCGTTGATGGGGTTCCTCGGGGAGAGACCCAGTACTTC.

This chain links TRBV5-1 with TRBJ2-7, with D perhaps matching TRBD1 or TRBD2 (5 bases each). CDR3 length equals 14 residues. The germline V gene has CDR1 SGHRS and CDR2 YFSETQ. V dropped 0 bases and J dropped 3 bases, with 10 bases sitting between them. The DNA for the CDR3 is TGCGCCAGCAGCTTGGCCCTTGGGGGCTACGAGCAGTACGTC. Amino acid sequence: CASSLALGGYEQYV.

This clonotype was detected a few times. The rearrangement uses TRBV20-1 and TRBJ1-6, with D possibly matching TRBD1 (5 bases). V lost 7 bases and J lost 9, with 22 bases in between. The CDR3 runs 15 residues. CDR1 is DFQATT, CDR2 SNEGSKA, per germline (reference sequence). The CDR3 DNA reads TGCAGTGTTTATCCACCGGGGCCGAGGGGTTCACCCCTCCACTTT. This gives the protein CSVYPPGPRGSPLHF.

This clonotype was observed a handful of times. V gene TRBV29-1 combines with J gene TRBJ2-1; the D is unclear. Germline assignment: CDR1 SQVTM and CDR2 ANQGSEA. Deletions cut 3 bases from V and 4 bases from J, with 7 bases between. This CDR3 is 12 amino acids long. The CDR3 nucleotides are TGCAGCGTTGAGGGCAATTACAATGAGCAGTTCTTC. Encoded protein: CSVEGNYNEQFF.

The J gene is TRBJ1-5, the V gene TRBV5-1; D unresolved. Between the trimmed V and J ends, which lost 0 bases and 5 bases, there was a span of 6 bases. The germline gives CDR1 SGHRS, CDR2 YFSETQ. The CDR3 extends over 13 amino acids. Here the CDR3 reads CASSLAGHQPQHF. The CDR3 region has the DNA TGCGCCAGCAGCTTGGCAGGTCATCAGCCCCAGCATTTT.

The table lists this clonotype with a few counts. The gene calls are TRBV18 and TRBJ2-5, with TRBD1 matching 8 bases. This CDR3 is 16 amino acids long. Germline lookup yields CDR1 KGHSH and CDR2 LQKENI. V lost 1 base to trimming and J lost 5 bases; unmatched junction nucleotides: 9. CDR3 sequence: CASSPRGQERWETQYF. The CDR3 region has the DNA TGTGCCAGCTCACCACGGGGACAGGAACGCTGGGAGACCCAGTACTTC.

The chain is built from TRBV7-8 and TRBJ2-6, with no clear D. Trimming cost V 1 base and J 1 base, with 8 bases left between them. CDR3 length equals 16 residues. Germline-derived CDR1 and CDR2 are SGHVS and FQNEAQ. CDR3 protein: CASSLVSSSGANVLTF. The CDR3 DNA is TGTGCCAGCAGCTTAGTCAGTTCATCTGGGGCCAACGTCCTGACTTTC.

The rearrangement links TRBV25-1 to TRBJ2-3, with 8 bases fitting TRBD2. There are 17 residues in the CDR3. From germline, CDR1 is MGHDK and CDR2 SYGVNS. V dropped 7 bases and J dropped 4; count of bases not matched to a gene: 16. CDR3 DNA sequence: TGTGCCAGCACCTCAGCTGAGACTAGCGTGTTCGCAGATACGCAGTATTTT. Translating gives CASTSAETSVFADTQYF.

The genes are TRBV6-5 and TRBJ1-2; tentatively, D is TRBD1 (5 bases). This CDR3 region has 15 residues. V was shortened by 7 bases and J by 7 bases, with 22 bases between the two germline ends. Germline V gene sequence: CDR1 MNHEY, CDR2 SVGAGI. The CDR3, as DNA: TGTGCCAGCACCAGCCGGAAGGGGTACAACGGTGGCTACACCTTC. It translates to CASTSRKGYNGGYTF.

This clonotype was recorded a few times. The chain couples TRBV7-6 to TRBJ2-1; perhaps D is TRBD1 or TRBD2 (5 bases each). The V end lost 5 bases, the J end lost 5 bases, and 13 bases lay between the germline ends. The CDR3 has 14 residues. Germline V gene sequence: CDR1 SGHVS, CDR2 FNYEAQ. CDR3 DNA: TGTGCCAGCAGCGCCTGGGGGAGTGACAATGAGCAGTTCTTC. Amino acid sequence: CASSAWGSDNEQFF.

Only a few counts were recorded for this clonotype. The gene calls are TRBV7-3 and TRBJ1-6; no firm D call. The CDR3 consists of 13 residues. Germline V lookup: CDR1 SGHTA, CDR2 FQGTGA. The V gene lost 8 bases and the J gene lost 3 bases, with 8 bases spanning the gap. The CDR3 nucleotides are TGTGCCAGCGCTGGGGACTATAATTCACCCCTCCACTTT. Amino acid sequence: CASAGDYNSPLHF.

V usage is TRBV11-3 and J usage is TRBJ2-5; weak D call: TRBD2 (6 bases). With 4 bases removed from V and 5 bases from J, the gap between germline ends came to 11 bases. Germline loops: CDR1 SGHNT, CDR2 YENEEA. The CDR3 is 13 amino acids. CDR3 loop: CASSSGVEETQYF. In nucleotides, the CDR3 is TGTGCCAGCAGCTCGGGGGTGGAGGAGACCCAGTACTTC.